The source of this T cell receptor beta chain is a study of T cells in Graves' hyperthyroidism and ophthalmopathy. Whole-study context: Peripheral blood was secured at the point of initial diagnosis, before any treatment. Overall study findings and caveats: Also found in blood were most expanded thyroid clonotypes above 0.001.

This clonotype occurred many times. What it recognizes is unknown. The source material, RNA transcripts, was used to amplify TCR beta CDR3 regions. In the first-round RT-PCR of the TCR CDR3, the HTBI primer set was used. MiXCR, applied by TCRdb to the multiplex PCR reads, yields one record per CDR3 protein. Of approximately 200,000 distinct CDR3 sequences in the sample, about 16% were seen once. Graves' hyperthyroidism qualified as stable when ophthalmopathy did not progress within 18 months. PBMCs stemmed from approximately 9.1 ml fresh peripheral blood. Looked up from germline, CDR1 is SGHTA and CDR2 is FQGTGA. The V gene end was trimmed by 5 bases and the J gene end by 2 bases; junction bases not matched to a gene: 5. The CDR3 is 14 amino acids.

Sequencing used blood. The chain carries TRBV7-3 and TRBJ1-2; 7 nucleotides match TRBD1. The sequence came from a man aged 35-49 years with Graves' hyperthyroidism. The CDR3 loop reads CASSVTGDNYGYTF. DNA for the CDR3: TGTGCCAGCAGCGTTACAGGGGACAACTATGGCTACACCTTC.